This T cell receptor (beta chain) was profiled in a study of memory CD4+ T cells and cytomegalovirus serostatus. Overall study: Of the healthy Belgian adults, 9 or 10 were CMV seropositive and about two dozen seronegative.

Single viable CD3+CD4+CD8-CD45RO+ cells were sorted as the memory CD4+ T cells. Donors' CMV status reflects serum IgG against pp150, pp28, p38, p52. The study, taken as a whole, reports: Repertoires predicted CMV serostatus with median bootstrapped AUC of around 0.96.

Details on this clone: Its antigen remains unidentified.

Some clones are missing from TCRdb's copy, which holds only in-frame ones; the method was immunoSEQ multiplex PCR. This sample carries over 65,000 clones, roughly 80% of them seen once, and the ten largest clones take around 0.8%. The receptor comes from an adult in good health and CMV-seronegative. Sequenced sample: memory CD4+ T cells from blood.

The CDR3 region has the DNA TGTGCCAGCTCACCACGGTTCGGGGGAAATACAGATACGCAGTATTTT. Amino acids: CASSPRFGGNTDTQYF. The rearrangement uses TRBV18 and TRBJ2-3; maybe TRBD2 (6 bases). CDR3 length: 16 residues. The germline V gene has CDR1 KGHSH and CDR2 LQKENI. V lost 1 base and J lost 3, with 14 bases in between.